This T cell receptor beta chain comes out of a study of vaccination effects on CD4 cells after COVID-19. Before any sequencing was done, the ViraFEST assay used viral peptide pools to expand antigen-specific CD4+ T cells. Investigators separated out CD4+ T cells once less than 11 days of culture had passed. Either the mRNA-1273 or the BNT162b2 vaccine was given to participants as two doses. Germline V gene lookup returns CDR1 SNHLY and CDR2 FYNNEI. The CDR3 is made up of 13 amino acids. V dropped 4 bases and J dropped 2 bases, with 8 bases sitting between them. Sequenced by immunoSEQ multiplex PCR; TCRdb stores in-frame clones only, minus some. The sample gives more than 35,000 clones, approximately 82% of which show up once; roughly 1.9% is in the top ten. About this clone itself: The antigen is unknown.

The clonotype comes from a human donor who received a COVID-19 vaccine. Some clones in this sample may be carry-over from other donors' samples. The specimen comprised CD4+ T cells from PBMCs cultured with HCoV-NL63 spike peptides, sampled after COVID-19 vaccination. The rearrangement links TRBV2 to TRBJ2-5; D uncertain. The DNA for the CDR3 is TGTGCCAGCAGTGGGGCAGCTCAAGAGACCCAGTACTTC. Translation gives CASSGAAQETQYF.